Presented here are 32 T cell receptor beta chains from one specimen sequenced in a study of monozygotic twins with inflammatory bowel disease. TCRdb re-called the 5' RACE reads and shows each CDR3 protein once, DNA omitted. The repertoire table contains about 210,000 distinct CDR3 sequences. The specimen sequenced was blood. The origin of the receptors is a human donor with ulcerative colitis or Crohn's disease, or a healthy co-twin of an affected twin (not recorded which).

The J gene is TRBJ1-1, the V gene TRBV27. This CDR3 has 14 amino acids. The germline CDR1 and CDR2 sequences are MNHEY and SMNVEV (reference sequence). This CDR3 is CASSLVGRNTEAFF.

The chain recombines TRBV28 with TRBJ2-1; TCRdb designates TRBD2, a call that cannot be tested without DNA. Germline V gene lookup returns CDR1 MDHEN and CDR2 SYDVKM. The CDR3 is 16 amino acids. CDR3 region: CASSLHGRVVDNEQFF.

This sequence joins TRBV7-2 and TRBJ2-2; the TRBD2 assignment by TCRdb is unverifiable without DNA. CDR1 is SGHTA and CDR2 is FQGNSA in the germline V gene. The CDR3 loop spans 16 amino acids. The CDR3: CASSLWSSRNTGELFF.

V and J are TRBV7-2 and TRBJ2-2; TCRdb's D call, TRBD2, is unchecked because there is no DNA. The CDR3 spans 16 residues. CDR1 and CDR2 (germline): SGHTA, FQGNSA. The CDR3 region is CASSSLAGGTVGELFF.

V usage is TRBV25-1 and J usage is TRBJ2-1; the D call of TRBD2 rests on TCRdb alone, since no DNA is present to check it. CDR1 is MGHDK, CDR2 SYGVNS, per germline. CDR3 length: 17 residues. The CDR3 is CASSGGGNGVVYNEQFF.

The CDR3 loop reads CASSYSVYDTEAFF. The chain recombines TRBV6-6 with TRBJ1-1. From germline, CDR1 is MNHNY and CDR2 SVGAGI (reference sequence). The CDR3 extends over 14 amino acids.

CDR3 residues: CASSTGLAGAFSYNEQFF. The chain links TRBV4-1 to TRBJ2-1; TCRdb selects TRBD2, and the lack of DNA leaves this call unchecked. The CDR3 is made up of 18 amino acids. CDR1 MGHRA and CDR2 YSYEKL come from the germline V gene.

The chain has TRBV30 and TRBJ2-1. The CDR3 has 11 amino acids. Germline lookup yields CDR1 GTSNPN and CDR2 SVGIG (reference sequence). This CDR3 is CALDKYNEQFF.

This CDR3 reads CASRLLETQYF. The chain uses TRBV7-9 and TRBJ2-5. The CDR3 covers 11 residues. Germline V gives CDR1 SEHNR, CDR2 FQNEAQ (reference sequence). Variable domain in full (rest from reference TRBV7-9 and TRBJ2-5): DTGVSQNPRHKITKRGQNVTFRCDPISEHNRLYWYRQTLGQGPEFLTYFQNEAQLEKSRLLSDRFSAERPKGSFSTLEIQRTEQGDSAMYLCASRLLETQYFGPGTRLLVL.

V gene TRBV19 combines with J gene TRBJ2-7; the D call from TCRdb, TRBD2, cannot be confirmed without DNA. CDR1 and CDR2 (germline): LNHDA, SQIVND (reference sequence). CDR3 length: 14 amino acids. CDR3 protein: CASSIDLWGGEQYF.

The rearrangement joins TRBV5-6 to TRBJ2-2; there is no DNA to check the TCRdb D call of TRBD1. Germline V gives CDR1 SGHDT, CDR2 YYEEEE. The CDR3 covers 15 residues. CDR3 loop: CASLHLQGNTGELFF.

This chain uses TRBV7-8 with TRBJ1-6; TCRdb's D call of TRBD1 is untestable without DNA. Looked up from germline, CDR1 is SGHVS and CDR2 is FQNEAQ. The CDR3 loop spans 12 amino acids. The CDR3 sequence: CASSWGDSPLHF.

The chain joins TRBV6-1 to TRBJ1-5; TCRdb selects TRBD1, and the lack of DNA leaves this call unchecked. In germline, CDR1 is MNHNS, CDR2 SASEGT. The CDR3 loop spans 14 amino acids. The CDR3 protein is CASSALRGDQPQHF.

The CDR3 region is CATSGWDRSNSPLHF. The rearrangement links TRBV15 to TRBJ1-6; checking the TCRdb D call of TRBD1 is not possible without DNA. Germline CDR1 and CDR2: LNHNV and YYDKDF (reference sequence). CDR3 length equals 15 residues.

This rearrangement joins TRBV2 to TRBJ2-3; TCRdb proposes TRBD1, but this gene call is untestable without DNA. This CDR3 region has 13 residues. Germline V gene data show CDR1 as SNHLY and CDR2 as FYNNEI. CDR3 amino acids: CASGTGATDTQYF.

This chain uses TRBV4-3 with TRBJ1-3. Germline CDR1 and CDR2: LGHNA and YSLEER. CDR3 length: 15 amino acids. CDR3 sequence reads: CASSQVSEPGNTIYF.

This chain links TRBV24-1 with TRBJ2-3; TCRdb outputs TRBD1, but without DNA this stays unchecked. The germline gives CDR1 KGHDR, CDR2 SFDVKD. CDR3 length equals 17 residues. The CDR3: CATSDPRSGTGTDTQYF.

This chain links TRBV6-1 with TRBJ1-2. This CDR3 region has 13 residues. Germline V gives CDR1 MNHNS, CDR2 SASEGT. The CDR3 reads CASRDSAITGYTF.

This rearrangement joins TRBV7-9 to TRBJ1-1. CDR3 size: 15 residues. The germline V gene has CDR1 SEHNR and CDR2 FQNEAQ (reference sequence). CDR3: CASSPKFREGTEAFF.

The J gene is TRBJ1-2, the V gene TRBV29-1; the D gene TCRdb calls, TRBD1, cannot be checked with no DNA. This CDR3 has 11 amino acids. The germline V gene has CDR1 SQVTM and CDR2 ANQGSEA. The CDR3 loop reads CSDGGGYGYTF.

The V call is TRBV7-6, the J call TRBJ2-3; TCRdb reports TRBD2, a call that lacks DNA to check it against. CDR1 and CDR2 from the germline V gene are SGHVS and FNYEAQ. The CDR3 totals 18 residues. CDR3 region: CASSSPIFEGGDTDTQYF.

The chain has TRBV12-3 or TRBV12-4 and TRBJ1-2; absent DNA, TCRdb's TRBD1 call cannot be checked. The CDR3 covers 15 residues. The CDR3 is CASRKTGEGNYGYTF.

The V call is TRBV5-8, the J call TRBJ2-5. The CDR3 sequence is 14 residues long. Looked up from germline, CDR1 is SGHTS and CDR2 is YDEGEE. This chain's CDR3 is CASSSYISAETQYF. Using reference TRBV5-8 and TRBJ2-5 for the parts outside the CDR3, the full variable domain is EAGVTQSPTHLIKTRGQQATLRCSPISGHTSVYWYQQALGLGLQFLLWYDEGEERNRGNFPPRFSGRQFPNYSSELNVNALELEDSALYLCASSSYISAETQYFGPGTRLLVL.

This chain links TRBV4-1 with TRBJ2-3. Germline V gene data show CDR1 as MGHRA and CDR2 as YSYEKL. The CDR3 sequence is 14 residues long. CDR3 amino acids: CASSQEDSTDTQYF.

V and J are TRBV5-4 and TRBJ1-1; TCRdb designates TRBD1, a call that cannot be tested without DNA. Germline V gives CDR1 SGHNT, CDR2 YYREEE (reference sequence). The CDR3 contains 14 residues. The CDR3 reads CASSPRDRNTEAFF.

The genes are TRBV4-2 and TRBJ2-5; the TCRdb call, TRBD1, lacks DNA for checking. The germline gives CDR1 LGHNA, CDR2 YNFKEQ. The CDR3 is made up of 15 amino acids. The CDR3 sequence: CASSPLRGLQETQYF.

The rearrangement links TRBV5-6 to TRBJ1-5. The CDR3 contains 15 residues. Germline V lookup: CDR1 SGHDT, CDR2 YYEEEE. The CDR3 sequence: CASSLGAGPNQPQHF.

The chain carries TRBV28 and TRBJ1-2; TCRdb indicates TRBD1, and absent DNA this call remains unverified. CDR3 length: 15 residues. Germline values: CDR1 MDHEN, CDR2 SYDVKM. CDR3: CASSRSQGAFHGYTF.

The chain joins TRBV24-1 to TRBJ2-1; the D call of TRBD1 rests on TCRdb alone, since no DNA is present to check it. Germline CDR1 KGHDR, CDR2 SFDVKD. This CDR3 comprises 14 residues. CDR3 amino acids: CATSDAYGANEQFF.

V and J are TRBV12-3 or TRBV12-4 and TRBJ2-3. The CDR3 extends over 14 amino acids. The CDR3 region is CASSKSRGPDTQYF.

The genes are TRBV7-3 and TRBJ2-2; TCRdb gives TRBD1 as the D gene, but with no DNA this cannot be confirmed. CDR1 is SGHTA and CDR2 is FQGTGA in the germline V gene. This CDR3 has 17 residues. The CDR3 protein is CASSLGAQRSFTGELFF.

The V call is TRBV6-2 or TRBV6-3, the J call TRBJ2-3; TCRdb outputs TRBD2, but without DNA this stays unchecked. This CDR3 spans 17 amino acids. The germline CDR1 and CDR2 sequences are MNHEY and SVGEGT. CDR3 protein: CASSTPQGLADRDTQYF.